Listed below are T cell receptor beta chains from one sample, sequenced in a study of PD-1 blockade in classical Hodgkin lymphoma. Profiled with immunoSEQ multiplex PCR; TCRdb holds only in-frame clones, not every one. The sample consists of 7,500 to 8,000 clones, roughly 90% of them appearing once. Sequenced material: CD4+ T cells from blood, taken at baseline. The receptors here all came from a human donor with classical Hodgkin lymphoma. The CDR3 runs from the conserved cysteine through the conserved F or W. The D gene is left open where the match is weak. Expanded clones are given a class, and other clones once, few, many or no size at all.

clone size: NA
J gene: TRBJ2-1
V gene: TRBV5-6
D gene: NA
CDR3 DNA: TGTGCCAGCAGCTTGTACAGGGATAGTGAGCAGTTCTTC
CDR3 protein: CASSLYRDSEQFF

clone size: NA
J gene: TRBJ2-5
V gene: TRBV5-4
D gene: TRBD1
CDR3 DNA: TGTGCCAGCAGCTACAGACAGGGTGTCGAGACCCAGTACTTC
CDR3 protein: CASSYRQGVETQYF

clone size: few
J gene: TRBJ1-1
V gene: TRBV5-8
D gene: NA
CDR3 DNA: TGTGCCAGCAGCTTGGCCATAGGGGGATTCACTGAAGCTTTCTTT
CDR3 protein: CASSLAIGGFTEAFF

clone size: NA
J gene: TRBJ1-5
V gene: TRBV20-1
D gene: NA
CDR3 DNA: TGCAGTGCGAGTGAGGCTCAGCCCCAGCATTTT
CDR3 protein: CSASEAQPQHF

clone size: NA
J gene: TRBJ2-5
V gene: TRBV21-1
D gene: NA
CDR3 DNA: TGTACGAGGATAGGCTCCTACTTC
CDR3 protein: CTRIGSYF

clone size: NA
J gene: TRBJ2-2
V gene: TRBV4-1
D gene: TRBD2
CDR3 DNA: TGCGCCAGCAGCCAAGCCCGAGGCGAACTAGCGCTCAACACCGGGGAGCTGTTTTTT
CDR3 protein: CASSQARGELALNTGELFF

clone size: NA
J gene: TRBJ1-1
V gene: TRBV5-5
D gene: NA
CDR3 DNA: TGTGCCAGCAGCTTGCCAGGGTTCACTGAAGCTTTCTTT
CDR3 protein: CASSLPGFTEAFF

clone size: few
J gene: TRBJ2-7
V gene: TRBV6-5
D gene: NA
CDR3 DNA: TGTGCCAGCAGTTACTCGCGGGGCTACGAGCAGTACTTC
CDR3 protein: CASSYSRGYEQYF

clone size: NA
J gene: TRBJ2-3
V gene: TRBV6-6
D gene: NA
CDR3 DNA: TGTGCCACCCGGCTTGAGGTCACAGATACGCAGTATTTT
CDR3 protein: CATRLEVTDTQYF

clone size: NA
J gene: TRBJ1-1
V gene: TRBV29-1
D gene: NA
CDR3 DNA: TGCAGCGTTGAAGGAGGGGGGGCGATGGGTACTGAAGCTTTCTTT
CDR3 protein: CSVEGGGAMGTEAFF

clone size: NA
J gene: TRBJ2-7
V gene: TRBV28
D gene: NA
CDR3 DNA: TGTGCCAGCAGTTTGCCCCTCGGGTGGGCGTTCTTC
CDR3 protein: CASSLPLGWAFF

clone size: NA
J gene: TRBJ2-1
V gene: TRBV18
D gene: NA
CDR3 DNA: TGTGCCAGCTCGCTCACTCCGGGTAGGGCCTACAATGAGCAGTTCTTC
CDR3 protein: CASSLTPGRAYNEQFF

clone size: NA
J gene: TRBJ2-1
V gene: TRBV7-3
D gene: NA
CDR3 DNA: TGTGCCAGCAGCTTAAATTCCCAGTCCCACAATGAGCAGTTCTTC
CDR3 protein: CASSLNSQSHNEQFF

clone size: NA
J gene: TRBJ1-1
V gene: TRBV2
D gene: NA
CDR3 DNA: TGTGCCAGCAGTAAACAGGGTACCACTGAAGCTTTCTTT
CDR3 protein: CASSKQGTTEAFF

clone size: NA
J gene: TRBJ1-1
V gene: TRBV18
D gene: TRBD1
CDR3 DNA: TGTGCCAGCCAGACAGGGCCGAACACTGAAGCTTTCTTT
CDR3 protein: CASQTGPNTEAFF

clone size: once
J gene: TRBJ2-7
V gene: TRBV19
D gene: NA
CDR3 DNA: TGTGCCAGTAGTATGGTCCGGGACTACGAGCAGTACTTC
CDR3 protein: CASSMVRDYEQYF

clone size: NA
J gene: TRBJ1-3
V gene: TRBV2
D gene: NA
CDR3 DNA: TGTGCCAGCAGTGAAGCGCGTTCTGGAAACACCATATATTTT
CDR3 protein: CASSEARSGNTIYF

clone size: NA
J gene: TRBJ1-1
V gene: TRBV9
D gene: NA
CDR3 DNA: TGTGCCAGCAGCGTAGGTGGGAGTGGGGTCACTGAAGCTTTCTTT
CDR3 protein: CASSVGGSGVTEAFF

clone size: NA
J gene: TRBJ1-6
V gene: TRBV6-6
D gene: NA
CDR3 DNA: TGTGCCAGCGGGTACAGGGTGGCCCTCCACTTT
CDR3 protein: CASGYRVALHF

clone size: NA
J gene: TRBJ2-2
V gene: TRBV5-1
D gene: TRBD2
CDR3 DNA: TGCGCCAGCAGCTTGCGATCTAGCGGGGACACCGGGGAGCTGTTTTTT
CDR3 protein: CASSLRSSGDTGELFF

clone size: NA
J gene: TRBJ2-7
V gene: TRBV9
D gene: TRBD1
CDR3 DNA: TGTGCCAGCAGCGCCCAGGGACAGGGGGCCTACGAGCAGTACTTC
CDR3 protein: CASSAQGQGAYEQYF

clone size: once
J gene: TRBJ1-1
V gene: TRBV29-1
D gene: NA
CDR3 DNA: TGCAGCGTTGAAGACAGCGTCCCGGAAGCTTTCTTT
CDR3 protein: CSVEDSVPEAFF

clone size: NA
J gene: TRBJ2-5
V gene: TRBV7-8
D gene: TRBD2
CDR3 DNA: TGTGCCAGCAGCTTGGTAGCGGGGGAAGAGACCCAGTACTTC
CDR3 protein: CASSLVAGEETQYF

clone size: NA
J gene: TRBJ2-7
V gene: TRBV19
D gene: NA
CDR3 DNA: TGTGCCAGTAGAGGGGGTAGCTCCTACGAGCAGTACTTC
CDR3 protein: CASRGGSSYEQYF

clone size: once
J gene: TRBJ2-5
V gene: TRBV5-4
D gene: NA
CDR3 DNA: TGTGCCACCACACCTTCATCAGGGTCTGGAGAGACCCAGTACTTC
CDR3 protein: CATTPSSGSGETQYF

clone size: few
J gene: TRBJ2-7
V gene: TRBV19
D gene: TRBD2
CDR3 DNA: TGTGCCAGTAGTATTCTCGGACTAGCGTCCGAGCAGTACTTC
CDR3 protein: CASSILGLASEQYF

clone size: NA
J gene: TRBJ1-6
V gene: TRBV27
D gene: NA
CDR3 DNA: TGTGCCAGCAGTTTGTGGAATCCCCTCTCACCCCTCCACTTT
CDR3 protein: CASSLWNPLSPLHF

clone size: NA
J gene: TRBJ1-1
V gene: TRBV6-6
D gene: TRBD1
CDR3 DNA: TGTGCCAGCAGTACCTTGACAGGGTACACTGAAGCTTTCTTT
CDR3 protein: CASSTLTGYTEAFF

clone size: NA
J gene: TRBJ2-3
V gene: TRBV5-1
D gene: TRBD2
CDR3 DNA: TGCGCCAGCGTCCGGGGGGGATCCACAGATACGCAGTATTTT
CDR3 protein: CASVRGGSTDTQYF

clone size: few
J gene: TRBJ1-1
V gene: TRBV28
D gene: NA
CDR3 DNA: TGTGCCAGCAGCCCCACTGGGGAGTACACTGAAGCTTTCTTT
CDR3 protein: CASSPTGEYTEAFF

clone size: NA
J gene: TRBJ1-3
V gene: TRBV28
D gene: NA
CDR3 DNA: TGTGCCAGCAGTTTTCAGGGTTGGGGAAACACCATATATTTT
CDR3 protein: CASSFQGWGNTIYF

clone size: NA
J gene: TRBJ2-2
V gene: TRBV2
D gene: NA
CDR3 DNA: TGTGCCAGCAGAGATGGGGCACCCTACACCGGGGAGCTGTTTTTT
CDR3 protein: CASRDGAPYTGELFF

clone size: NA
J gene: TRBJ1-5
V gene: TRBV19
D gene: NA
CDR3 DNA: TGTGCCAGTAGTATGGGTTGGTCCAGGGAAACGGATCAGCCCCAGCATTTT
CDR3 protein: CASSMGWSRETDQPQHF

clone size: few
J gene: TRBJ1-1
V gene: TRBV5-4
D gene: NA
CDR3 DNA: TGTGCCAGCAGCTTACCCAACACTGAAGCTTTCTTT
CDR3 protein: CASSLPNTEAFF

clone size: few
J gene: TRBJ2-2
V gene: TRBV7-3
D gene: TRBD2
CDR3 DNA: TGTGCCAGCAGCAAACCGGGACTAGCGGGAGAGGCCGGGGAGCTGTTTTTT
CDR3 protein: CASSKPGLAGEAGELFF

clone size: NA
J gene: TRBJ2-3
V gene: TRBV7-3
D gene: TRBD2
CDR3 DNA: TGTGCCAGCAGCTTCCAGAGCGGGGGGGCGCAGTATTTT
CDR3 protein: CASSFQSGGAQYF

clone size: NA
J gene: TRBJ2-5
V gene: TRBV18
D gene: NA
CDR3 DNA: TGTGCCAGCTCACCACTTCCCGAGGGGGAGACCCAGTACTTC
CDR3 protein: CASSPLPEGETQYF

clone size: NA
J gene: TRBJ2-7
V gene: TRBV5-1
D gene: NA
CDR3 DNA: TGCGCCAGCAGCCCTGGGTCCGTCCCAATCTACGAGCAGTACTTC
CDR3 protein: CASSPGSVPIYEQYF

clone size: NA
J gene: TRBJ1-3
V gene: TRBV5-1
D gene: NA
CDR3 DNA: TGCGCCAGCGGGTCGGACAGCTTGGGGGGAAACACCATATATTTT
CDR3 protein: CASGSDSLGGNTIYF

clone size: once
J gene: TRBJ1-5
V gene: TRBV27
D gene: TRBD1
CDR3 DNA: TGTGCCAGCAGGTCGGAGGCCAGGGGGTATCAGCCCCAGCATTTT
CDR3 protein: CASRSEARGYQPQHF

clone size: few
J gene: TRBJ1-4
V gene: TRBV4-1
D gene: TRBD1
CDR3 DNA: TGCGCCAGCAGCCCTTTGACTTGGACAGGGGGCGCAATTGAAGAAAAACTGTTTTTT
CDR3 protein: CASSPLTWTGGAIEEKLFF

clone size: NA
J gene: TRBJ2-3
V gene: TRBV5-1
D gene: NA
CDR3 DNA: TGCGCCAGCAGCTCCGACGGTACTAGCACAGATACGCAGTATTTT
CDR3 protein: CASSSDGTSTDTQYF

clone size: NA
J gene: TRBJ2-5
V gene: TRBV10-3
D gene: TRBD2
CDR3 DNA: TGTGCCATCAGTGAGACTAGCGGGGGGGGAGAGACCCAGTACTTC
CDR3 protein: CAISETSGGGETQYF

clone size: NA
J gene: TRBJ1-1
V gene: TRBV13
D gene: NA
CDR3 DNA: TGTGCCAGCAGCTTCCTAGGGGCGCGCGACGGTGAAGCTTTCTTT
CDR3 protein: CASSFLGARDGEAFF

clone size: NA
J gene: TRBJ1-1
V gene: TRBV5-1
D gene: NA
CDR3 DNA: TGCGCCAGCAGCGTTAGGGGGGGCGCGACTGAAGCTTTCTTT
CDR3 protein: CASSVRGGATEAFF

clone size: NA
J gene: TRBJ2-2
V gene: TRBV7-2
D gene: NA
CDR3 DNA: TGTGCCAGCAGCTTAGGCGGCGCGAACACCGGGGAGCTGTTTTTT
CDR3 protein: CASSLGGANTGELFF

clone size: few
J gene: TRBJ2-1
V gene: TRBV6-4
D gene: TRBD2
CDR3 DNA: TGTGCCAGCAGTAGGCGGGAGGGAGATGAGCAGTTCTTC
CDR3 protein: CASSRREGDEQFF

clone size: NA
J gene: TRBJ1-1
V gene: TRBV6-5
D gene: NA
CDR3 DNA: TGTGCCAGCAGCCCGGCCCGGGAGAACACTGAAGCTTTCTTT
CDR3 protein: CASSPARENTEAFF

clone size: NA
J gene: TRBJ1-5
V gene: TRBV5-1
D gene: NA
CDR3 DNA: TGCGCCAGCAGCTTGATGGGGTATAGCAATCAGCCCCAGCATTTT
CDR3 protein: CASSLMGYSNQPQHF

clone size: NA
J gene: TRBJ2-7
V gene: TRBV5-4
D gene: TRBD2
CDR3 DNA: TGTGCCAGCAGGGAGGGACTAGCGGGACAATACGAGCAGTACTTC
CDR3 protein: CASREGLAGQYEQYF

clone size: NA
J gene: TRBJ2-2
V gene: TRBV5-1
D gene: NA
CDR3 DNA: TGCGCCAGCAGCTTGGCCACAGGGTTCGGGGAGCTGTTTTTT
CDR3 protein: CASSLATGFGELFF

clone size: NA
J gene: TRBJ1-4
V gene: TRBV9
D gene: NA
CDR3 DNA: TGTGCCAGCCGCGGATCGGGGACTGAAAAACTGTTTTTT
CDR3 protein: CASRGSGTEKLFF

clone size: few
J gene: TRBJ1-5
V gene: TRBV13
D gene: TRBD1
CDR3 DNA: TGTGCCTCCAAACAGGGGAATCAGCCCCAGCATTTT
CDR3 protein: CASKQGNQPQHF

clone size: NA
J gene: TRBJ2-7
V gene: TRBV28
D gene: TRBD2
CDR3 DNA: TGTGCCAGCTCCCTGGGGGGGTCTTTCTACGAGCAGTACTTC
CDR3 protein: CASSLGGSFYEQYF

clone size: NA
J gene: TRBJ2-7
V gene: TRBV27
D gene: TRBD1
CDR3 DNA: TGTGCCAGCAGTTTATCCGGGACAGGGGTCTACGAGCAGTACTTC
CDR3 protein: CASSLSGTGVYEQYF

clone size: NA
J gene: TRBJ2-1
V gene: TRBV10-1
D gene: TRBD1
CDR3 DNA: TGCGCCACCCGGGACAGCAACAATGAGCAGTTCTTC
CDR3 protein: CATRDSNNEQFF

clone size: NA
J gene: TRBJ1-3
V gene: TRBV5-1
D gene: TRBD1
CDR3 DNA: TGCGCCAGCAGCTTATACGGGACAGACTCTGGAAACACCATATATTTT
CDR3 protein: CASSLYGTDSGNTIYF

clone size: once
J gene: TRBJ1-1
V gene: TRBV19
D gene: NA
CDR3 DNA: TGTGCCAGTAGGGACCAGGGAGCATTTAGAGTGAACACTGAAGCTTTCTTT
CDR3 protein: CASRDQGAFRVNTEAFF